The T cell receptor (beta chain) under discussion was sequenced for a study of blood T cell repertoires in COVID-19 (dated by TCRdb to 2020 to 2022). Study-level background: The collaborator samples originated in the United States, Italy and Spain and spanned the acute and convalescent phases of COVID-19. The material from the prospective study consisted of cDNA or gDNA derived from T cells, B-cell-depleted T cells, or PBMCs. The dataset comprised deeply sampled blood TCRbeta repertoires from subjects exposed to, actively infected with, or recovered from COVID-19. A freely available public database, intended as a resource for researchers studying the immune response to SARS-CoV-2, is where the repertoires were released. Samples were obtained from the ongoing ImmuneRACE study (first 160 participants) and from 1,254 subjects provided by 6 global collaborators. The sample metadata nearly always contained a de-identified subject ID, COVID-19 status, age in years and sex. Where HLA class I and class II types were available, the types were taken from metadata supplied by the sample provider, not from assay-based typing. Study-level results and caveats: Clinical and demographic metadata were provided uncurated, with the amount varying by source and participant.

With respect to this clone: The clone's antigen remains unknown. Per-base quality was not reported, and no clone a single base away is much larger than it.

The immunoSEQ Assay, a bias-controlled multiplex PCR, was used to amplify TCRbeta CDR3 regions from genomic DNA. Concerning the study's data processing: The number of nucleated cells in each sample was estimated from the amplification of reference gene primers within the assay. To quantify the absolute abundance of each unique TCRbeta CDR3 rearrangement, sequence reads were collapsed and filtered. For each sample, productive Simpson clonality was calculated as the square root of Simpson's diversity index over productive rearrangements. In TCRdb, the immuneACCESS table is reduced to in-frame sequences with V and J assigned. These tables do not hold every clone; where another copy was compared, an unresolved V gene accounts for under half, and the others remain unexplained. That table gives V, J and clone size, and the DNA gave D and trimming. This sample gives about 260,000 clones in total; approximately 90% of them show up just once. The ten largest clones add up to roughly 2% of the sample.

A second Seattle source provided samples from volunteer blood donors who had recovered from COVID-19. Whole blood was collected in K2EDTA tubes by collaborating institutions according to the institutions' own protocols. For TCRbeta analysis, collaborators shipped samples in one of three forms: frozen whole blood, isolated PBMCs, or DNA extracted from either of those sample types. The CDR3 sequence holds 14 residues, the cysteine and phenylalanine included. Of the read, only the CDR3 DNA is kept; its 42 bases are in frame from base 1. V trim: 2 bases; J trim: 8 bases; unmatched bases: 9. CDR1 and CDR2, looked up from the germline V gene, are MNHEY and SVGAGI.

The clonotype comes from a woman in her forties or fifties who had recovered from COVID-19. Input material: peripheral blood. The chain is encoded by TRBV6-5 joined to TRBJ2-7; 7 nucleotides in the junction match TRBD1. The CDR3 in this case is CASSYQMGQKKQYF. The DNA is TGTGCCAGCAGTTACCAGATGGGACAGAAAAAGCAGTACTTC.